The 21 T cell receptor beta chains below all came from one sample that was sequenced in a study of T cell repertoires in cytomegalovirus infection. MiXCR was run by TCRdb on the reads, yielding one entry per CDR3 protein. The table has under 850,000 distinct CDR3 sequences, about a third seen once. The sequenced material came from PBMCs. The receptors stem from a human donor in good health (CMV status not recorded). Some clones in this sample may be carry-over from other donors' samples.

This clonotype is a singleton in its sample. The genes are TRBV11-2 and TRBJ2-3; D is ambiguous. Trimming took 5 bases from V and 2 from J, leaving 17 bases between them. CDR3 length equals 16 residues. CDR1 and CDR2 from the germline V gene are SGHAT and FQNNGV. As DNA, the CDR3 is TGTGCCAGCAGCCGAAGGCCATCGCAGACCACAGATACGCAGTATTTT. Residues: CASSRRPSQTTDTQYF.

The table lists this clonotype with a few counts. This chain connects TRBV7-8 to TRBJ2-3; D may be TRBD1 or TRBD2 (5 bases each). V shed 0 bases and J shed 2 bases, with 12 bases lying between them. Per germline, CDR1 SGHVS and CDR2 FQNEAQ. The CDR3 spans 16 residues. CDR3 sequence (DNA): TGTGCCAGCAGCTTAGCTCGTGCCGGGACCACAGATACGCAGTATTTT. Protein product: CASSLARAGTTDTQYF.

This clonotype was detected only a few times. V and J are TRBV11-2 and TRBJ1-4; 11 bases map to TRBD1. The germline V gene has CDR1 SGHAT and CDR2 FQNNGV. CDR3 size: 15 residues. V shed 1 base and J 10 bases; nucleotides not matched to a gene: 5. CDR3 sequence: CASSLGTGGIGKLFF. CDR3 coding DNA: TGTGCCAGCAGCTTAGGGACAGGGGGCATCGGAAAACTGTTTTTT.

The chain links TRBV28 to TRBJ1-6; no firm D call. From germline, CDR1 is MDHEN and CDR2 SYDVKM. The ends were cut back, 3 bases at V and 8 bases at J, with 14 bases in the middle. The CDR3 is 15 amino acids. The CDR3 reads CASSLATLEYSPLHF. Written as DNA, the CDR3 is TGTGCCAGCAGTTTGGCGACCCTAGAGTATTCACCCCTCCACTTT.

In this sample, this clonotype turned up a few times. This sequence joins TRBV7-3 and TRBJ1-1; D not certain. The CDR3 contains 13 residues. V shed 6 bases and J shed 4 bases, with 12 bases lying between them. Germline V gives CDR1 SGHTA, CDR2 FQGTGA. The CDR3 sequence is CASSLGMATEAFF. The CDR3 coding sequence is TGTGCCAGCAGTTTGGGGATGGCCACTGAAGCTTTCTTT.

This chain connects TRBV12-3 or TRBV12-4 to TRBJ2-7; 7 nucleotides align to TRBD1. V shed 5 bases, J shed 3 bases, and the junction held 7 bases outside the gene matches. This CDR3 has 14 amino acids. The CDR3 protein is CASSTPGQNYEQYF. The CDR3 DNA reads as TGTGCCAGCAGTACTCCGGGACAGAACTACGAGCAGTACTTC.

The chain combines TRBV6-5 with TRBJ1-2; no definite D call. Trimming left V 2 bases short and J 3 bases short, with 7 bases between. The CDR3 length is 13 residues. Per germline, CDR1 MNHEY and CDR2 SVGAGI. CDR3 loop: CASSYGRDYGYTF. DNA for the CDR3: TGTGCCAGCAGTTACGGGAGGGACTATGGCTACACCTTC.

About this clonotype itself: Likely a read error: the CDR3 ends without its conserved phenylalanine or tryptophan. The V and J genes are TRBV7-9 and TRBJ2-1; the match to TRBD2 covers 8 bases. The germline V gene has CDR1 SEHNR and CDR2 FQNEAQ (reference sequence). Trimming removed 10 bases from V and 3 bases from J; junction bases left unmatched: 5. CDR3 size: 13 residues. CDR3 sequence (DNA): TGTGCCACCGTTAGCGGGGTCTACAATGAGCAGTTCTTA. It specifies CATVSGVYNEQFL.

The chain couples TRBV6-5 to TRBJ1-2, with D perhaps matching TRBD1 (6 bases). This CDR3 comprises 13 residues. CDR1 is MNHEY and CDR2 is SVGAGI in the germline V gene. Trimming stripped 6 bases from V and 4 bases from J, with 12 bases between. This CDR3 reads CASSRTVSYGYTF. Written as DNA, the CDR3 is TGTGCCAGCAGCCGGACAGTCAGCTATGGCTACACCTTC.

J is TRBJ1-4 and V is TRBV7-6; TRBD1 is a possible D gene (5 bases). The CDR3 extends over 14 amino acids. V lost 5 bases to trimming and J lost 3 bases, with 10 bases between them. Germline values: CDR1 SGHVS, CDR2 FNYEAQ. In DNA form, the CDR3 reads TGTGCCAGCAGCCCAGGGAGCGCTAATGAAAAACTGTTTTTT. Translation: CASSPGSANEKLFF.

This chain joins TRBV7-2 and TRBJ2-7; possibly TRBD2 for D (6 bases). The ends were cut back, 2 bases at V and 2 bases at J, with 13 bases in the middle. Germline assignment: CDR1 SGHTA and CDR2 FQGNSA. The CDR3 runs 15 residues. The CDR3 DNA is TGTGCCAGCAGCTTACTTGGGACTCTTACCTACGAGCAGTACTTC. It encodes CASSLLGTLTYEQYF. Complete variable domain (other parts from reference TRBV7-2 and TRBJ2-7): GAGVSQSPSNKVTEKGKDVELRCDPISGHTALYWYRQSLGQGLEFLIYFQGNSAPDKSGLPSDRFSAERTGGSVSTLTIQRTQQEDSAVYLCASSLLGTLTYEQYFGPGTRLTVT.

This rearrangement joins TRBV28 to TRBJ2-7; TRBD1 aligns across 7 bases. Per the germline V gene, CDR1 is MDHEN and CDR2 is SYDVKM. The CDR3 runs to 13 residues. The junction had 6 bases not matched to a gene; V was cut back by 8 bases and J by 2 bases. The CDR3 DNA reads TGTGCCAGCTTCGGGCAGGGGGCCTACGAGCAGTACTTC. Protein product: CASFGQGAYEQYF.

The V call is TRBV7-2, the J call TRBJ1-2; TRBD1 might be the D (6 bases). CDR3 size: 14 residues. Trimming cost V 1 base and J 10 bases, with 16 bases left between them. The germline gives CDR1 SGHTA, CDR2 FQGNSA. The CDR3, as DNA: TGTGCCAGCAGCTTAGTGGGGGGCGCCTCTGTCTACACCTTC. Its translation is CASSLVGGASVYTF.

The table lists this clonotype with a count of one. The V and J genes are TRBV29-1 and TRBJ1-2, with D possibly being TRBD1 (6 bases). This CDR3 is built from 14 residues. CDR1 SQVTM and CDR2 ANQGSEA come from the germline V gene. V was clipped by 4 bases and J by 3 bases, with 15 bases between them. Here the CDR3 reads CSVGFGQSHYGYTF. For the CDR3, the DNA is TGCAGCGTTGGTTTTGGACAGTCCCACTATGGCTACACCTTC.

The table lists this clonotype with a few counts. The chain combines TRBV12-3 or TRBV12-4 with TRBJ2-1, with 9 nucleotides matching TRBD2. The CDR3 spans 17 residues. Trimming cost V 7 bases and J 3 bases; bases outside gene matches: 13. The CDR3, as DNA: TGTGCCAGCACCCTAGGCACAGGACTAGCGCGCTACAATGAGCAGTTCTTC. Amino acid sequence: CASTLGTGLARYNEQFF.

The chain is built from TRBV10-3 and TRBJ1-3; D remains ambiguous. There are 19 residues in the CDR3. CDR1 is ENHRY and CDR2 is SYGVKD in the germline V gene. V was trimmed by 4 bases and J by 0 bases, leaving 22 bases between them. The CDR3 nucleotides read TGTGCCATCAGTGGACTTGTGGTAAAAGGAAATTACTCTGGAAACACCATATATTTT. This translates into CAISGLVVKGNYSGNTIYF.

The chain uses TRBV19 and TRBJ1-2; D not certain. The CDR3 consists of 11 residues. Germline V gives CDR1 LNHDA, CDR2 SQIVND (reference sequence). V was cut by 7 bases and J by 5 bases, with 8 bases left in between. CDR3 residues: CASKRRYGYTF. DNA for the CDR3: TGTGCCAGTAAAAGGAGGTATGGCTACACCTTC. Using reference TRBV19 and TRBJ1-2 for the parts outside the CDR3, the full variable domain is DGGITQSPKYLFRKEGQNVTLSCEQNLNHDAMYWYRQDPGQGLRLIYYSQIVNDFQKGDIAEGYSVSREKKESFPLTVTSAQKNPTAFYLCASKRRYGYTFGSGTRLTVV.

The chain uses TRBV10-3 and TRBJ2-1; D unresolved. The CDR3 has 12 amino acids. CDR1 and CDR2 (germline): ENHRY, SYGVKD. Trimming removed 4 bases from V and 10 bases from J, with 11 bases in between. The CDR3 sequence is CAISGSSWEQFF. The CDR3 DNA reads as TGTGCCATCAGTGGGTCTAGTTGGGAGCAGTTCTTC.

V is TRBV19 and J is TRBJ1-5, with 9 bases identical to TRBD1. Germline V gene sequence: CDR1 LNHDA, CDR2 SQIVND (reference sequence). This CDR3 comprises 17 residues. J was trimmed by 1 base and V by 0 bases; bases with no gene match: 4. CDR3 bases: TGTGCCAGTAGTATAGAGGGACAGGGTCCGAGCAATCAGCCCCAGCATTTT. This codes for CASSIEGQGPSNQPQHF.

CDR3 DNA: TGCGCCAGCAGCTTGGATTGGCCCGAGCAGTTCTTC. Its translation: CASSLDWPEQFF. The chain uses TRBV5-1 and TRBJ2-1; no firm D call. CDR1 and CDR2 from the germline V gene are SGHRS and YFSETQ. This CDR3 region has 12 residues. Trimming took off 0 bases at V and 10 bases at J, with 8 bases between the two ends.

The V call is TRBV28, the J call TRBJ2-7; 11 positions match TRBD2. Trimming removed 6 bases from V and 3 bases from J; junction bases left unmatched: 13. This CDR3 is 17 amino acids long. Looked up from germline, CDR1 is MDHEN and CDR2 is SYDVKM. CDR3 DNA sequence: TGTGCCAGCAGCTCCCCCCTGACTAGCGGGACTGACTACGAGCAGTACTTC. Protein: CASSSPLTSGTDYEQYF.